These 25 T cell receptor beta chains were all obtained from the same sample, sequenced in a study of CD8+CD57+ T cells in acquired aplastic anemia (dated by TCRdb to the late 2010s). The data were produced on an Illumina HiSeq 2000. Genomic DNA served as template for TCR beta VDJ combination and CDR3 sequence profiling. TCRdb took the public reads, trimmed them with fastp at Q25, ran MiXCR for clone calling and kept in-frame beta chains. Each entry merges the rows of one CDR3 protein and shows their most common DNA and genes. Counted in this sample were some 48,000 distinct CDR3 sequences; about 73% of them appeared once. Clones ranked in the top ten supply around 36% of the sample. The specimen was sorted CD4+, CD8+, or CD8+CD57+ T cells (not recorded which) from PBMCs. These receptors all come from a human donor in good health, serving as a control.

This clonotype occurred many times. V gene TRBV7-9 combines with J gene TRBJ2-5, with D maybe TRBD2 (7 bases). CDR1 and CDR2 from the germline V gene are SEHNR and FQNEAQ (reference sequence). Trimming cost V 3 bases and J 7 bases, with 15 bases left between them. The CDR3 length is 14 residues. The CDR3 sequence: CASSFSTGLGTQYF. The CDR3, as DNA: TGTGCCAGCAGCTTCTCGACAGGACTAGGGACCCAGTACTTC. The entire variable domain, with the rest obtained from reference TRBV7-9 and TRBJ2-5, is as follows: DTGVSQNPRHKITKRGQNVTFRCDPISEHNRLYWYRQTLGQGPEFLTYFQNEAQLEKSRLLSDRFSAERPKGSFSTLEIQRTEQGDSAMYLCASSFSTGLGTQYFGPGTRLLVL.

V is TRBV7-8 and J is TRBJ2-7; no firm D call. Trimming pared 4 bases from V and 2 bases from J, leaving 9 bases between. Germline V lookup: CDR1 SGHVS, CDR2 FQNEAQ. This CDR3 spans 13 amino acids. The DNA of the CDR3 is TGTGCCAGCAGCTCGAGTGGGCCCTACGAGCAGTACTTC. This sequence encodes CASSSSGPYEQYF.

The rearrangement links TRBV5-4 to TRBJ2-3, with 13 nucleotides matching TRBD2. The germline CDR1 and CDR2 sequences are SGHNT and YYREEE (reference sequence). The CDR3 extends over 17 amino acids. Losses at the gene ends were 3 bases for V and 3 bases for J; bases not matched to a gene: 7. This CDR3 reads CASSYGLAGVGTDTQYF. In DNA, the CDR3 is TGTGCCAGCAGCTACGGACTAGCGGGAGTGGGTACAGATACGCAGTATTTT.

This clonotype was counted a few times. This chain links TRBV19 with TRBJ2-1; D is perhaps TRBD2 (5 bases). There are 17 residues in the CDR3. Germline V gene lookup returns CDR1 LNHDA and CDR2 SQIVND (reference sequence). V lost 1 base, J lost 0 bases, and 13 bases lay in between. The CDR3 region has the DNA TGTGCCAGTAGTATAGCCGAGCGGTTAAGCTCCTACAATGAGCAGTTCTTC. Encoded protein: CASSIAERLSSYNEQFF.

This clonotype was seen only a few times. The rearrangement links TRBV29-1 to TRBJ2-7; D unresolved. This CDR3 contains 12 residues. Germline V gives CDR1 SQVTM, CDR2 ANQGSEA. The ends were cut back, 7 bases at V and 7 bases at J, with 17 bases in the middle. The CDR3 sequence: CSGAIGSSEQYF. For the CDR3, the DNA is TGCAGCGGGGCTATAGGGTCGTCGGAGCAGTACTTC.

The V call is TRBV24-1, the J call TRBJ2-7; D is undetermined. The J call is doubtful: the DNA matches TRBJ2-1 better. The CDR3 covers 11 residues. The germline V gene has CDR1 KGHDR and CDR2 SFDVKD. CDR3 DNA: TGTGCCACCAGTGACAGGACCGAGCAGTTCTTC. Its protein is CATSDRTEQFF.

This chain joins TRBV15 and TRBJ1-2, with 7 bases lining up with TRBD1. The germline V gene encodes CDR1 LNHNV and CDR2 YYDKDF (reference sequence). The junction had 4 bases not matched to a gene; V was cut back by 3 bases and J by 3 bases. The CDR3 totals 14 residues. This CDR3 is CATSRLGGDYGYTF. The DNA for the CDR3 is TGTGCCACCAGCAGGCTAGGGGGCGACTATGGCTACACCTTC.

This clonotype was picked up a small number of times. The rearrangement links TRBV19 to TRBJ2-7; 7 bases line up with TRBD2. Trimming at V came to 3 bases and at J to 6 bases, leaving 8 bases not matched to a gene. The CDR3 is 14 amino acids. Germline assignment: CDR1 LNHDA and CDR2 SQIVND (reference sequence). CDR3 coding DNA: TGTGCCAGTAGTATTCCGGGGACGGGAGGCGAGCAGTACTTC. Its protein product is CASSIPGTGGEQYF.

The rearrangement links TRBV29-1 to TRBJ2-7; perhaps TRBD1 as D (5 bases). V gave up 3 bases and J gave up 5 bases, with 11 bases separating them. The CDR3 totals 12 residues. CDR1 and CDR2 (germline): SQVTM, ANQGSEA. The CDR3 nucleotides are TGCAGCGTTGAGTCAGGGTATGACGAGCAGTACTTC. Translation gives CSVESGYDEQYF.

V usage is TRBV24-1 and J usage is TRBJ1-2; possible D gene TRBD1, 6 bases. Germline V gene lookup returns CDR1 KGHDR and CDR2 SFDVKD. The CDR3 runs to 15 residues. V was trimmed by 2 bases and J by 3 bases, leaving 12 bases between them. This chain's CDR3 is CATSDSDGQHYGYTF. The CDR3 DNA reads TGTGCCACCAGTGATTCCGACGGACAGCACTATGGCTACACCTTC.

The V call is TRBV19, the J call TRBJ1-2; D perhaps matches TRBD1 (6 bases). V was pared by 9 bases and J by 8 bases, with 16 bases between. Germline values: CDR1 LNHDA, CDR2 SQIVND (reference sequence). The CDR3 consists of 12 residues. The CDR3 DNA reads TGTGCCAGCAGGACCCAGGGGAAGGGCTACACCTTC. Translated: CASRTQGKGYTF.

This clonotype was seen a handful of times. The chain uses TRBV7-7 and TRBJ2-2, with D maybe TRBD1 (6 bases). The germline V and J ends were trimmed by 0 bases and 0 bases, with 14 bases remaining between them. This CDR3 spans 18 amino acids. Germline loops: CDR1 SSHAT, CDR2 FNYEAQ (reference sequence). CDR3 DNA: TGTGCCAGCAGCTTAGCCGGGACACTGCGTCCGAACACCGGGGAGCTGTTTTTT. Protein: CASSLAGTLRPNTGELFF.

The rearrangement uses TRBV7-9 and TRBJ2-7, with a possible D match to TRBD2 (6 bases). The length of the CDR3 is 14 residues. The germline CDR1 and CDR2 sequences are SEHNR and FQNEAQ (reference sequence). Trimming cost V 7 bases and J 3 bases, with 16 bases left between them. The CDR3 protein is CASTPPGSLYEQYF. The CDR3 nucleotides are TGTGCCAGCACCCCACCCGGGAGCCTCTACGAGCAGTACTTC.

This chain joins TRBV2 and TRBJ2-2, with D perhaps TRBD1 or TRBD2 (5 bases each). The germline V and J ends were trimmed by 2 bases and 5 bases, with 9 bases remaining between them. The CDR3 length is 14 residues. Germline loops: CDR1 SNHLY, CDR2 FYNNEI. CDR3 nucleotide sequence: TGTGCCAGCAGTGAACTGAGGGGTACCGGGGAGCTGTTTTTT. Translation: CASSELRGTGELFF.

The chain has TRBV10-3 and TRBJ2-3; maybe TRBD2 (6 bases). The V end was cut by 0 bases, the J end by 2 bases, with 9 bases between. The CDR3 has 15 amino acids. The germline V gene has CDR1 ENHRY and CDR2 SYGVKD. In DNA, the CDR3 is TGTGCCATCAGTGAGTCTAGCGGACTCACAGATACGCAGTATTTT. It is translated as CAISESSGLTDTQYF.

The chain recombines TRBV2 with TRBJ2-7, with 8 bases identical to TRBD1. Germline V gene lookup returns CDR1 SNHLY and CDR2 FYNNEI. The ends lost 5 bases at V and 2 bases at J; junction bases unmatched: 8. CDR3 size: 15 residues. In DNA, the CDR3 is TGTGCCAGCAGTCCCGGACAGGGCCTTACCTACGAGCAGTACTTC. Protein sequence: CASSPGQGLTYEQYF.

For the CDR3, the DNA is TGTGCCAGCAGTAAATCGGGACAGGGGGCGAGGACTGAAGCTTTCTTT. It yields the protein CASSKSGQGARTEAFF. The chain recombines TRBV21-1 with TRBJ1-1; TRBD1 reflects the table's D call only, with no check against the DNA. TRBV21-1 is deemed a pseudogene. This CDR3 region has 16 residues.

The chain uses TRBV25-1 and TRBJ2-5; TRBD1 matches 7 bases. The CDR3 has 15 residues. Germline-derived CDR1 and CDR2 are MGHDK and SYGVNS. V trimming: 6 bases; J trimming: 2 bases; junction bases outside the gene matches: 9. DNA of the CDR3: TGTGCCAGCAGCGAAGGGGACAGCCTTCAAGAGACCCAGTACTTC. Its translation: CASSEGDSLQETQYF. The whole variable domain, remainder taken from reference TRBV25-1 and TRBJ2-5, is EADIYQTPRYLVIGTGKKITLECSQTMGHDKMYWYQQDPGMELHLIHYSYGVNSTEKGDLSSESTVSRIRTEHFPLTLESARPSHTSQYLCASSEGDSLQETQYFGPGTRLLVL.

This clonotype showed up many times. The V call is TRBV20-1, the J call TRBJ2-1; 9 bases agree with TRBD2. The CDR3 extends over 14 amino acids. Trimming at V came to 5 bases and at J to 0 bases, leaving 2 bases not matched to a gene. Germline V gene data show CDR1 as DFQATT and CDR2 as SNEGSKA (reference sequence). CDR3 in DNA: TGCAGTGCTGATAGCGGGAGCTCCTACAATGAGCAGTTCTTC. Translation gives CSADSGSSYNEQFF.

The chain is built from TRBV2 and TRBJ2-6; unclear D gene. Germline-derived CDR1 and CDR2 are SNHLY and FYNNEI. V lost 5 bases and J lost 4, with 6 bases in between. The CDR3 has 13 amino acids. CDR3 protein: CASSKSGANVLTF. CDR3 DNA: TGTGCCAGCAGTAAGTCAGGGGCCAACGTCCTGACTTTC.

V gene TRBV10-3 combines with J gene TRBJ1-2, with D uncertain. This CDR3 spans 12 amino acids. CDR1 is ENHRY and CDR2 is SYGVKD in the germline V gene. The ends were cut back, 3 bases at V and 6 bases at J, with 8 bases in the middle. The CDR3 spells CAISEAVNGYTF. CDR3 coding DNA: TGTGCCATCAGTGAAGCTGTAAATGGCTACACCTTC.

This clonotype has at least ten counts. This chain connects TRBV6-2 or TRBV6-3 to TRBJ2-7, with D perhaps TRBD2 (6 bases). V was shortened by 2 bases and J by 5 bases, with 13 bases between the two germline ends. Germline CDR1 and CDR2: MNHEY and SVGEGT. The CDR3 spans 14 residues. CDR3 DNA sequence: TGTGCCAGCAGTTACGCGGGGAGCCCAGACGAGCAGTACTTC. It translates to CASSYAGSPDEQYF.

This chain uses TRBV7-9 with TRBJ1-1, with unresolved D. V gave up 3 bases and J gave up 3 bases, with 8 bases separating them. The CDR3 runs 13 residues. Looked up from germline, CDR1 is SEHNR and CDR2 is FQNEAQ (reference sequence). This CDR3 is CASSFTADTEAFF. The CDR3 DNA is TGTGCCAGCAGCTTTACGGCAGACACTGAAGCTTTCTTT.

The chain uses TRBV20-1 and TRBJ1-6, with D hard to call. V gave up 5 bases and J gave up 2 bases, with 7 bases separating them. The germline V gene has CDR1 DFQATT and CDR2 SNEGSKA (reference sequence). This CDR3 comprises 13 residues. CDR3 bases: TGCAGTGCTCGTGACCCCTATAATTCACCCCTCCACTTT. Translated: CSARDPYNSPLHF.

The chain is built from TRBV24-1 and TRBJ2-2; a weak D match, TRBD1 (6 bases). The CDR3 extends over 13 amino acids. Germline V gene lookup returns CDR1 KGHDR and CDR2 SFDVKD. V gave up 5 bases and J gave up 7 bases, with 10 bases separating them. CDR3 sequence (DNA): TGTGCCACCAGTGTTAAGGACAGCGGGGAGCTGTTTTTT. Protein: CATSVKDSGELFF.